A selection of T cell receptor beta chains follows, all from one sample in a study of shared clonotypes between healthy human individuals. Libraries were prepared by immunoSEQ multiplex PCR; TCRdb keeps only in-frame clonotypes and omits some of them. The sample lists just over 2,000,000 clones; 90% to 95% were seen once. The material sequenced was naive CD4+ T cells sorted from blood. These receptors all come from a man between 18 and 29 years old in good health. Both conserved end residues are part of each CDR3. Each record gives: clone size, J gene, V gene, D gene, CDR3 DNA, CDR3 protein. The D gene is left open where the match is weak. Not every row has a clone size; where given, it reads once, few, many or a size class.

>NA|TRBJ2-5|TRBV27|TRBD2
TGTGCCAGCAGTTCACGAGGACCTAGCGGGTATGGAGAGACCCAGTACTTC
CASSSRGPSGYGETQYF
>NA|TRBJ2-5|TRBV6-5|NA
TGTGCCAGCAGTTCAGACGGGAGTGTAGAGGAGACCCAGTACTTC
CASSSDGSVEETQYF
>NA|TRBJ1-2|TRBV19|TRBD1
TGTGCCAGTAGTCTCGGGACAGCCCATGGCTACACCTTC
CASSLGTAHGYTF
>NA|TRBJ2-5|TRBV6-5|TRBD2
TGTGCCAGCAGTTACGACCCTAGCGGGAGGGCCGGGGCCCAGTACTTC
CASSYDPSGRAGAQYF
>NA|TRBJ2-7|TRBV5-8|TRBD1
TGTGCCAGCAGCCGGCGACAGGGTCGGGACGAGCAGTACTTC
CASSRRQGRDEQYF
>NA|TRBJ2-7|TRBV7-2|NA
TGTGCCAGCAGCACCGACGGATTGGTCTACGAGCAGTACTTC
CASSTDGLVYEQYF
>NA|TRBJ2-1|TRBV6-1|NA
TGTGCCAGCAGGGGGTCTATTCATTACAATGAGCAGTTCTTC
CASRGSIHYNEQFF
>NA|TRBJ2-2|TRBV15|NA
TGTGCCACCAGCAGAGCAGGGACCGGGGAGCTGTTTTTT
CATSRAGTGELFF
>NA|TRBJ2-1|TRBV4-3|TRBD2
TGCGCCAGCAGCCAAGAAAAGCGGGAGGCATACAATGAGCAGTTCTTC
CASSQEKREAYNEQFF
>NA|TRBJ2-5|TRBV18|TRBD1
TGTGCCAGCTCACCTAGGACAGGGGCCCAAGAGACCCAGTACTTC
CASSPRTGAQETQYF
>NA|TRBJ2-3|TRBV30|NA
TGTGCCTGGAGTAGGCCCCCAGATACGCAGTATTTT
CAWSRPPDTQYF
>NA|TRBJ2-7|TRBV7-9|TRBD2
TGTGCCAGCAGCTTTCTAGCGGGGGGCCCCTACGAGCAGTACTTC
CASSFLAGGPYEQYF
>NA|TRBJ2-7|TRBV19|NA
TGTGCCAGCAGCCGGGATCCCTACGAGCAGTACTTC
CASSRDPYEQYF
>NA|TRBJ2-4|TRBV21-1|NA
TGTGCCAGCAGACATGGACAGGAAGTCAAAAACATTCAGTACTTC
CASRHGQEVKNIQYF
>NA|TRBJ1-2|TRBV4-3|NA
TGCGCCAGCAGCCAAGATCTGACAGTTCGCTATGGCTACACCTTC
CASSQDLTVRYGYTF
>once|TRBJ2-7|TRBV20-1|NA
TGCAGTGCTACAGGGTTCGGCGAGCAGTACTTC
CSATGFGEQYF
>NA|TRBJ1-4|TRBV2|NA
TGTGCCAGCAGCGCAAGGGGTGGTAATGAAAAACTGTTTTTT
CASSARGGNEKLFF
>NA|TRBJ2-1|TRBV9|NA
TGTGCCAGCAACGACGGATTGCTCTCCTACAATGAGCAGTTCTTC
CASNDGLLSYNEQFF
>NA|TRBJ1-3|TRBV6-1|NA
TGTGCCAGCAGTGAAACCATCCCGAGGGCGTCGGACACCATATATTTT
CASSETIPRASDTIYF
>NA|TRBJ1-1|TRBV7-7|NA
TGTGCTAGCAGCCCCCCGGGGAACACTGAAGCTTTCTTT
CASSPPGNTEAFF
>NA|TRBJ2-7|TRBV27|TRBD2
TGTGCCAGCAGTTTACTAGCGGGGGGCCCCGAGCAGTACTTC
CASSLLAGGPEQYF
>NA|TRBJ2-5|TRBV7-9|TRBD1
TGTGCCAGCAGCTTAGGGACAGGGACGAGTGAGACCCAGTACTTC
CASSLGTGTSETQYF
>NA|TRBJ2-1|TRBV19|TRBD1
TGTGCCAGTAGTATCACCTCTGCAGGGGGTGTTGAGCAGTTCTTC
CASSITSAGGVEQFF
>NA|TRBJ1-2|TRBV5-1|TRBD1
TGCGCCAGCAGCCCAACCGGGACAGGGTCGCGGGACGTCGGCTACACCTTC
CASSPTGTGSRDVGYTF
>NA|TRBJ2-7|TRBV6-6|TRBD1
TGTGCCAGCAGCCGCGGGACAGGGAGCTCCCACGAGCAGTACTTC
CASSRGTGSSHEQYF
>NA|TRBJ2-1|TRBV7-2|NA
TGTGCCAGCAGCCCCTCCGGGACTCAACCTAGTTATGAGCAGTTCTTC
CASSPSGTQPSYEQFF
>NA|TRBJ2-1|TRBV5-4|NA
TGTGCCAGCATTCCGTACCAGGGTCACAATGAGCAGTTCTTC
CASIPYQGHNEQFF
>NA|TRBJ2-1|TRBV9|TRBD1
TGTGCCAGCAGCGGGACAGGGCGTGCAGTCAATGAGCAGTTCTTC
CASSGTGRAVNEQFF
>NA|TRBJ2-3|TRBV11-3|NA
TGTGCCAGCAGCTTAAGGCCTGCGGGCACAGATACGCAGTATTTT
CASSLRPAGTDTQYF